The 22 T cell receptor beta chains below were found in one sample sequenced in a study of blood T cells in healthy people across ages. Using a J-beta primer mix together with a sample-barcoded 5' primer, a second PCR was run for about 6 to 11 cycles. From the 5' RACE reads, TCRdb called clonotypes with MiXCR, one entry per CDR3 protein. Of roughly 1 million distinct CDR3 sequences listed, around 25% were seen once; the top ten hold 0.65% to 0.75%. These data also formed part of another study, on T cells of mothers and their children.

Sequencing was done on a sample of blood. These receptors were obtained from a girl aged 2 to 10 in good health.

This chain connects TRBV4-1 to TRBJ2-5, with 11 bases lining up with TRBD2. The CDR3 contains 18 residues. The germline CDR1 and CDR2 sequences are MGHRA and YSYEKL. With 0 bases clipped from V and 1 base from J, the junction kept 7 bases outside the gene matches. The CDR3 nucleotides are TGCGCCAGCAGCCAAGAGCCTAGCGGGAGGTCAATCCAAGAGACCCAGTACTTC. Translation gives CASSQEPSGRSIQETQYF.

In this sample, this clonotype turned up a few times. The chain recombines TRBV15 with TRBJ2-3; D gene ambiguous. V shed 5 bases and J shed 6 bases, with 21 bases lying between them. The germline V gene has CDR1 LNHNV and CDR2 YYDKDF (reference sequence). The CDR3 is 16 residues long. CDR3 loop: CATSQERWLSMDTQYF. The CDR3 DNA sequence: TGTGCCACCAGCCAAGAGAGGTGGCTGTCGATGGATACGCAGTATTTT.

The V call is TRBV6-1, the J call TRBJ2-5; D gene unclear. Per germline, CDR1 MNHNS and CDR2 SASEGT. Trimming shortened V by 4 bases and J by 5 bases, and 17 bases separated the two germline ends. This CDR3 contains 15 residues. As DNA, the CDR3 is TGTGCCAGCAGTGTTACGAGGCTCGGGCCGGAGACCCAGTACTTC. This encodes CASSVTRLGPETQYF.

J is TRBJ2-4 and V is TRBV29-1; D gene unclear. CDR1 is SQVTM, CDR2 ANQGSEA, per germline. Trimming stripped 5 bases from V and 4 bases from J, with 9 bases between. This CDR3 has 12 amino acids. The CDR3 nucleotides read TGCAGCGTTTTACTGTTAAAAAACATTCAGTACTTC. It codes for CSVLLLKNIQYF.

This clonotype was recorded a few times. The gene calls are TRBV13 and TRBJ2-1; possible D gene TRBD1, 6 bases. The germline V and J ends were trimmed by 5 bases and 13 bases, with 15 bases remaining between them. Germline V gives CDR1 PRHDT, CDR2 FYEKMQ (reference sequence). This CDR3 has 12 amino acids. The CDR3 DNA reads as TGTGCCAGCAGCACAGACAGGCACATACAGTTCTTC. It translates to CASSTDRHIQFF.

The rearrangement uses TRBV6-5 and TRBJ1-3; 8 positions match TRBD1. The CDR3 is made up of 14 amino acids. Looked up from germline, CDR1 is MNHEY and CDR2 is SVGAGI. V dropped 2 bases and J dropped 6; count of bases not matched to a gene: 3. The CDR3 sequence: CASSYQGATNTIYF. DNA for the CDR3: TGTGCCAGCAGTTACCAGGGGGCCACAAACACCATATATTTT.

The J gene is TRBJ1-5, the V gene TRBV6-1, with 9 bases identical to TRBD1. This CDR3 is built from 16 residues. Germline loops: CDR1 MNHNS, CDR2 SASEGT. J was trimmed by 6 bases and V by 1 base; bases with no gene match: 7. The DNA for the CDR3 is TGTGCCAGCAGTGAAGACAGGGGGCGCTTGGGTCAGCCCCAGCATTTT. Translating gives CASSEDRGRLGQPQHF.

This clonotype was seen only a few times. This chain links TRBV29-1 with TRBJ2-5; D is tentatively TRBD1 or TRBD2 (6 bases each). Per germline, CDR1 SQVTM and CDR2 ANQGSEA. This CDR3 has 14 amino acids. Deletions cut 4 bases from V and 1 base from J, with 13 bases between. The DNA for the CDR3 is TGCAGCGTTGTATGGTGGGGGGCCCAAGAGACCCAGTACTTC. Amino acids: CSVVWWGAQETQYF.

This clonotype has only a few counts. The gene calls are TRBV7-8 and TRBJ2-3; D uncertain. The CDR3 sequence is 13 residues long. V dropped 1 base and J dropped 9 bases, with 11 bases sitting between them. The germline V gene has CDR1 SGHVS and CDR2 FQNEAQ. CDR3 protein: CASSLDPERTQYF. The CDR3 nucleotides read TGTGCCAGCAGCTTAGACCCGGAGAGGACGCAGTATTTT.

The chain links TRBV12-3 or TRBV12-4 to TRBJ1-2; D gene uncertain. The CDR3 length is 14 residues. V was shortened by 2 bases and J by 5 bases, with 12 bases between the two germline ends. The CDR3 reads CASSLTLGLYGYTF. The DNA for the CDR3 is TGTGCCAGCAGTTTAACTCTAGGACTTTATGGCTACACCTTC.

The CDR3 is CASLHDRGRGEKLFF. In DNA, the CDR3 is TGTGCCAGTCTACACGACAGGGGAAGAGGTGAAAAACTGTTTTTT. The chain carries TRBV21-1 and TRBJ1-4; TRBD1 is the table's D call and was not checked against the DNA. TRBV21-1 is termed a pseudogene. CDR3 size: 15 residues.

The CDR3 region is CSVAHILNTEAFF. CDR3 nucleotides: TGCAGCGTTGCTCACATCCTGAACACTGAAGCTTTCTTT. The chain couples TRBV29-1 to TRBJ1-1; no clear D gene. The V end was cut by 4 bases, the J end by 0 bases, with 9 bases between. The CDR3 length is 13 residues. Germline V gene data show CDR1 as SQVTM and CDR2 as ANQGSEA.

This chain connects TRBV7-9 to TRBJ2-7; weak D call: TRBD1 (5 bases). CDR3 length equals 16 residues. With 5 bases removed from V and 2 bases from J, the gap between germline ends came to 19 bases. Per germline, CDR1 SEHNR and CDR2 FQNEAQ (reference sequence). The CDR3: CASSQGSPAAPYEQYF. In DNA, the CDR3 is TGTGCCAGCAGCCAGGGCAGCCCGGCCGCCCCCTACGAGCAGTACTTC. The full variable domain, with the rest looked up from reference TRBV7-9 and TRBJ2-7, is DTGVSQNPRHKITKRGQNVTFRCDPISEHNRLYWYRQTLGQGPEFLTYFQNEAQLEKSRLLSDRFSAERPKGSFSTLEIQRTEQGDSAMYLCASSQGSPAAPYEQYFGPGTRLTVT.

In this sample, this clonotype turned up a few times. The rearrangement joins TRBV7-2 to TRBJ2-7, with 12 positions matching TRBD1. V gave up 3 bases and J gave up 9 bases; unmatched junction bases: 12. Germline CDR1 SGHTA, CDR2 FQGNSA. The length of the CDR3 is 16 residues. CDR3 protein: CASSLFRDRGPSGQYF. The CDR3 nucleotides are TGTGCCAGCAGCTTGTTCCGGGACAGGGGGCCTAGTGGGCAGTACTTC.

V gene TRBV2 combines with J gene TRBJ1-2, with D tentatively TRBD1 (5 bases). Looked up from germline, CDR1 is SNHLY and CDR2 is FYNNEI. This CDR3 region has 16 residues. Trimming removed 9 bases from V and 2 bases from J, with 22 bases in between. The CDR3: CASLGTGPHLNYGYTF. The CDR3 nucleotides read TGTGCCAGTCTTGGAACGGGGCCTCATTTAAACTATGGCTACACCTTC.

This clonotype appeared a few times. The chain has TRBV7-2 and TRBJ2-7; TRBD2 agrees at 7 bases. Germline trimming cut 2 bases from V and 7 bases from J; bases unmatched to any gene: 11. Germline V lookup: CDR1 SGHTA, CDR2 FQGNSA. The CDR3 loop spans 15 amino acids. The CDR3 DNA sequence: TGTGCCAGCAGCTTAAGCTGGGGAGGGTCCCATGAGCAGTACTTC. Encoded protein: CASSLSWGGSHEQYF. Full variable domain (missing parts from reference TRBV7-2 and TRBJ2-7): GAGVSQSPSNKVTEKGKDVELRCDPISGHTALYWYRQSLGQGLEFLIYFQGNSAPDKSGLPSDRFSAERTGGSVSTLTIQRTQQEDSAVYLCASSLSWGGSHEQYFGPGTRLTVT.

This clonotype was observed a handful of times. The rearrangement links TRBV7-8 to TRBJ2-5; 7 bases fit TRBD1. The J call may be in error: the DNA end matches TRBJ2-7 better. The CDR3 length is 14 residues. Germline CDR1 and CDR2: SGHVS and FQNEAQ. As DNA, the CDR3 is TGTGCCAGCAGCCGAGACAGGGTAGGAGGCGAGCAGTACTTC. Translated, it gives CASSRDRVGGEQYF.

This clonotype was picked up a small number of times. The chain couples TRBV3-1 to TRBJ2-3, with D uncertain. The CDR3 consists of 11 residues. Germline loops: CDR1 LGHDT, CDR2 YNNKEL (reference sequence). V lost 10 bases to trimming and J lost 0 bases, with 5 bases between them. CDR3 sequence: CATSSTDTQYF. CDR3 bases: TGTGCCACATCTAGCACAGATACGCAGTATTTT.

The chain recombines TRBV3-1 with TRBJ1-5; D perhaps matches TRBD1 (6 bases). From germline, CDR1 is LGHDT and CDR2 YNNKEL (reference sequence). The CDR3 length is 16 residues. The ends were cut back, 1 base at V and 7 bases at J, with 17 bases in the middle. CDR3 sequence reads: CASSQGLEEGGQPQHF. CDR3 DNA: TGTGCCAGCAGCCAAGGTCTTGAGGAGGGGGGACAGCCCCAGCATTTT. Full variable domain (rest looked up from reference TRBV3-1 and TRBJ1-5): DTAVSQTPKYLVTQMGNDKSIKCEQNLGHDTMYWYKQDSKKFLKIMFSYNNKELIINETVPNRFSPKSPDKAHLNLHINSLELGDSAVYFCASSQGLEEGGQPQHFGDGTRLSIL.

This chain joins TRBV6-5 and TRBJ1-6; tentative D call: TRBD1 (5 bases). The germline V and J ends were trimmed by 6 bases and 17 bases, with 11 bases remaining between them. Germline V gives CDR1 MNHEY, CDR2 SVGAGI. The CDR3 spans 10 residues. The CDR3 coding sequence is TGTGCCAGCAGGGGGGACGGGTTCCACTTT. Encoded protein: CASRGDGFHF.

This clonotype has only a few counts. V gene TRBV23-1 combines with J gene TRBJ2-1, with D unclear. TRBV23-1 is an open reading frame whose function is uncertain. CDR3 length: 13 residues. The V end lost 9 bases, the J end lost 0 bases, and 9 bases lay between the germline ends. CDR3 protein: CASDPSSYNEQFF. The CDR3 nucleotides read TGCGCCAGTGATCCAAGCTCCTACAATGAGCAGTTCTTC.

V and J are TRBV20-1 and TRBJ2-3; 8 bases match TRBD2. The CDR3 has 16 residues. Germline CDR1 is DFQATT and CDR2 is SNEGSKA (reference sequence). The J segment lost 1 base and the V segment lost 1 base, leaving 7 bases of the junction unmatched. CDR3 sequence: CSARGGAGVGTDTQYF. The DNA of the CDR3 is TGCAGTGCTAGAGGAGGAGCGGGAGTGGGCACAGATACGCAGTATTTT.